This T cell receptor beta chain came from a study of cytomegalovirus exposure and HLA in healthy donors. The study's findings and limits: Per published accounts, TCR beta sequences correctly predicted the HLA-A and HLA-B alleles of most subjects. While the bulk of TCR sequences proved rare, some public TCRs turned up in many donors.

The CDR3 sequence is 14 residues long. With V trimmed by 4 bases and J by 4 bases, 5 bases remained unmatched. Germline V gene lookup returns CDR1 SGHDT and CDR2 YYEEEE. The study ran its PCR with 60 Vbeta and 13 Jbeta primers. Assay: immunoSEQ multiplex PCR; the TCRdb copy retains only in-frame clones and omits some. Its listing shows over 25,000 clones. To note about this clone: Its antigen remains unknown.

The chain couples TRBV5-6 to TRBJ2-7; 10 bases line up with TRBD1. The sample was PBMCs. This receptor was taken from a man aged 25 to 45 in good health and CMV-seronegative. CDR3 region: CASSKAGQGYEQYF. The CDR3 DNA reads TGTGCCAGCAGCAAAGCGGGACAGGGGTACGAGCAGTACTTC.